This T cell receptor (beta chain) is from a study of T cells in narcolepsy (dated by TCRdb to the late 2010s). About the study as a whole: Patients with narcolepsy type 1 or type 2 (NT1, NT2) were enrolled in the study together with healthy control donors. The study sought autoreactive T cells targeting hypocretin neuron self-antigens (hypocretin, TRIB2) in narcolepsy patients, using TCR Vbeta sequencing to track clonotypes in blood and CSF.

CDR1 and CDR2 are read off the germline V gene (reference sequence) as MNHEY and SMNVEV. V and J are trimmed by 5 bases and 10 bases, and the gene matches miss 8 bases of the junction. Its CDR3 holds 14 amino acids, cysteine through phenylalanine. The read is trimmed to its CDR3 DNA, 42 bases read in frame from base 1. Broad study findings and their caveats: Numbers of sequenced blood memory CD4+ clonotypes were comparable, averaging about 40,000 in patients and around 30,000 in controls. Autoreactive clonotypes were reported to be detected serially in the blood of the same patients and of different patients, but not in the blood of healthy controls. In plots comparing CSF and blood CD4+ T cell clonotypes from the same patient, HCRT-specific and TRIB2-specific autoreactive clonotypes were highlighted. Some blood memory CD4+ repertoires from patients and controls contained no sequences matching autoreactive T cell clones.

Memory CD4+ T cells were sorted ex vivo from peripheral blood of narcolepsy patients and healthy controls for TCR Vbeta sequencing. The library was prepared using the immunoSEQ multiplex PCR assay. TCRdb provides this immuneACCESS table in a form limited to in-frame rearrangements. Some clones are lacking; in checked studies, under half of them reflect an unresolved V gene, and why the rest are absent is not known. This sample is represented by 26,000 or so clones; about nine tenths of them were singletons. The leading ten clones occupy 0.95% to 1.3% of the sample. Concerning this clone: No antigen is known for it. Per-nucleotide qualities are absent, and no much larger clonotype sits a single base away.

Sequenced: CD45RA- memory CD4+ T cells from PBMCs. The cell subset or site label for this specimen denotes: memory T cells sorted ex vivo from peripheral blood. The V and J segments used are TRBV27 and TRBJ1-2; a stretch of 12 junction bases matches TRBD1. The sequence was obtained from a human donor with narcolepsy. The bases are TGTGCCAGCAGTCCGGGACAGGGGGCGTTTGCCTACACCTTC. Translated, it gives CASSPGQGAFAYTF.